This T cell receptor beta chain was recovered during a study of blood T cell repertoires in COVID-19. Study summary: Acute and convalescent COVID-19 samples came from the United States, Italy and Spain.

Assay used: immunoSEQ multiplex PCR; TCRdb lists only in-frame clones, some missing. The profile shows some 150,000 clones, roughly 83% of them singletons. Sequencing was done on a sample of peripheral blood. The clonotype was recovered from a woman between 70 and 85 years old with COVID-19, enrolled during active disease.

In DNA form, the CDR3 reads TGCGCCAGCAGCCAAGATGGGGGCCTAATAAACACCGGGGAGCTGTTTTTT. Amino acid sequence: CASSQDGGLINTGELFF. The chain has TRBV4-3 and TRBJ2-2, with D tentatively TRBD1 (6 bases). Trimming pared 0 bases from V and 2 bases from J, leaving 13 bases between. Germline V gene data show CDR1 as LGHNA and CDR2 as YSLEER. The CDR3 has 17 amino acids.